Sequencing of this TCR beta chain was carried out in a study of T cells in Graves' hyperthyroidism and ophthalmopathy. This clonotype was detected only a few times. Amplified TCR beta CDR3 regions came from RNA transcripts. The HTBI primer set served for first-round RT-PCR of the TCR CDR3. MiXCR was run by TCRdb on the multiplex PCR reads, yielding one entry per CDR3 protein. The table records some 500,000 distinct CDR3 sequences, 15% to 20% of them present only once. The CDR3 is made up of 15 amino acids. Germline V CDR1 and CDR2: MGHRA, YSYEKL. Trimming at V came to 6 bases and at J to 5 bases, leaving 10 bases not matched to a gene.

The chain has TRBV4-1 and TRBJ2-1, with 7 bases matching TRBD1. Sequencing used blood. The origin of this receptor is a young woman with Graves' ophthalmopathy. The CDR3 is CASRQPGQLHNEQFF. CDR3 nucleotides: TGCGCCAGCAGACAACCGGGACAGTTACACAATGAGCAGTTCTTC.